The entry below describes one T cell receptor beta chain. The sample belongs to a study of blood T cell repertoires in COVID-19. Only in-frame clones appear in the TCRdb table, and some are missing; sequencing was by immunoSEQ multiplex PCR. The repertoire holds about 25,000 clones, with about 91% as singletons. The CDR3 consists of 15 residues. Germline loops: CDR1 SNHLY, CDR2 FYNNEI. V shed 6 bases and J shed 0 bases, with 12 bases lying between them. The sequenced material came from peripheral blood. The rearrangement uses TRBV2 and TRBJ1-5; D is undetermined. The clonotype was recovered from a man between 65 and 79 years old with acute or convalescent COVID-19. The CDR3 region is CASSPKGVSNQPQHF. The CDR3 DNA reads as TGTGCCAGCAGCCCTAAGGGAGTTAGCAATCAGCCCCAGCATTTT.